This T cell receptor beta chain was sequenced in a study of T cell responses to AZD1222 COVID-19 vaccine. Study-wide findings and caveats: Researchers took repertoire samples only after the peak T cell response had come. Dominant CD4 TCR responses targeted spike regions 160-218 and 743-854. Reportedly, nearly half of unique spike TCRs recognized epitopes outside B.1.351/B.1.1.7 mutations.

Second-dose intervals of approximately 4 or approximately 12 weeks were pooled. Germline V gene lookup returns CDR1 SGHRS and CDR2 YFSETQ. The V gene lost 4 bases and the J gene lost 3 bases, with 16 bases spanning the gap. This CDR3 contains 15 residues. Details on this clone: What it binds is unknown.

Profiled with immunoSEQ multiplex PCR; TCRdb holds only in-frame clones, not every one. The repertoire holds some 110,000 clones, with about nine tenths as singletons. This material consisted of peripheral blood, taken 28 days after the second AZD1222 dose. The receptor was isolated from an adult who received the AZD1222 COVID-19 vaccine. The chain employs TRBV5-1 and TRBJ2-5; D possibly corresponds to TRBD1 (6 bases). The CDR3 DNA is TGCGCCAGCAGCCACGGGACAACGGTAGAAGAGACCCAGTACTTC. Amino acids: CASSHGTTVEETQYF.